Each of the 10 T cell receptor beta chains below was sequenced from the same sample in a study of blood T cell repertoires in COVID-19. This table comes from immunoSEQ multiplex PCR, and its TCRdb copy is limited to in-frame clones, with some not included. The sample records over 250,000 clones, 75% to 90% being singletons. Sequencing was carried out using peripheral blood. The receptor set was obtained from a woman aged 40 to 50 who had recovered from COVID-19.

This clone came up once. The chain is built from TRBV2 and TRBJ2-3, with a weak D call TRBD2 (6 bases). CDR3 length: 15 amino acids. V lost 7 bases and J 2 bases, leaving 16 bases between the germline ends. Germline loops: CDR1 SNHLY, CDR2 FYNNEI. The CDR3 region is CASTRLEGSTDTQYF. In nucleotides, the CDR3 is TGTGCCAGCACCAGACTGGAGGGGTCCACAGATACGCAGTATTTT.

This rearrangement joins TRBV18 to TRBJ1-4, with TRBD1 matching 8 bases. CDR3 size: 17 residues. Germline V gene sequence: CDR1 KGHSH, CDR2 LQKENI. Trimming took 3 bases from V and 0 from J; bases not matched to a gene: 6. The CDR3 sequence is CASSPWTGRATNEKLFF. The DNA for the CDR3 is TGTGCCAGCTCACCGTGGACAGGGAGGGCAACTAATGAAAAACTGTTTTTT.

This clone was recorded only once. CDR3 sequence reads: CASSQVFQETQYF. The CDR3, as DNA: TGCGCCAGCAGCCAAGTATTTCAAGAGACCCAGTACTTC. The rearrangement joins TRBV4-1 to TRBJ2-5; D gene ambiguous. Deletions cut 1 base from V and 2 bases from J, with 5 bases between. Germline values: CDR1 MGHRA, CDR2 YSYEKL. The CDR3 is made up of 13 amino acids.

This sequence joins TRBV2 and TRBJ2-6; no clear D gene. The CDR3 loop spans 14 amino acids. Germline-derived CDR1 and CDR2 are SNHLY and FYNNEI. The V end lost 8 bases, the J end lost 0 bases, and 8 bases lay between the germline ends. The CDR3 region is CASGRSSGANVLTF. CDR3 nucleotides: TGTGCCAGCGGCAGAAGCTCTGGGGCCAACGTCCTGACTTTC.

V is TRBV4-3 and J is TRBJ2-7, with TRBD1 as a possible D gene (5 bases). This CDR3 region has 14 residues. CDR1 and CDR2 (germline): LGHNA, YSLEER. V lost 2 bases to trimming and J lost 2 bases, with 10 bases between them. CDR3 sequence reads: CASSQSPDTYEQYF. CDR3 nucleotides: TGCGCCAGCAGCCAATCTCCGGACACCTACGAGCAGTACTTC.

The J gene is TRBJ1-4, the V gene TRBV18; 8 bases match TRBD1. CDR3 length: 13 amino acids. The J segment lost 12 bases and the V segment lost 6 bases, leaving 9 bases of the junction unmatched. Germline-derived CDR1 and CDR2 are KGHSH and LQKENI. The CDR3 DNA sequence: TGTGCCAGCTCGCCCGCAGGGGGCCTCGAACTGTTTTTT. It is translated as CASSPAGGLELFF.

V usage is TRBV27 and J usage is TRBJ2-2, with D unresolved. Trimming cost V 5 bases and J 3 bases, with 16 bases left between them. The CDR3 consists of 16 residues. Germline V gene sequence: CDR1 MNHEY, CDR2 SMNVEV (reference sequence). CDR3 in amino acids: CASSTRPRPDTGELFF. The CDR3 DNA reads as TGTGCCAGCAGTACGCGGCCCCGCCCGGACACCGGGGAGCTGTTTTTT.

Here the CDR3 DNA reads TGTGCCAGTCGTAAAAACATTCAGTACTTC. Translating it yields CASRKNIQYF. The chain links TRBV2 to TRBJ2-4; the D is unclear. Trimming cost V 9 bases and J 4 bases, with 4 bases left between them. The germline gives CDR1 SNHLY, CDR2 FYNNEI. This CDR3 contains 10 residues.

The chain recombines TRBV19 with TRBJ1-5; TRBD1 agrees at 7 bases. The length of the CDR3 is 20 residues. V was clipped by 2 bases and J by 0 bases; unmatched bases: 16. CDR1 is LNHDA and CDR2 is SQIVND in the germline V gene (reference sequence). The CDR3 spells CASSISRDSKTIYSNQPQHF. As DNA, the CDR3 is TGTGCCAGTAGTATATCCCGGGACAGCAAGACAATTTATAGCAATCAGCCCCAGCATTTT.

This clone was counted a few times. This CDR3 is CASSQAGGAGAFF. In DNA form, the CDR3 reads TGTGCCAGCAGCCAGGCAGGGGGCGCAGGAGCTTTCTTT. V and J are TRBV3-1 (or the pseudogene TRBV3-2) and TRBJ1-1; 8 bases match TRBD1. The CDR3 has 13 residues. Trimming removed 3 bases from V and 10 bases from J; junction bases left unmatched: 7. Per germline, CDR1 LGHDT and CDR2 YNNKEL (reference sequence).